This TCR beta chain was sequenced during a study of blood T cell repertoires in COVID-19. Germline V gene sequence: CDR1 LGHDT, CDR2 YNNKEL (reference sequence). V lost 0 bases to trimming and J lost 5 bases, with 11 bases between them. This CDR3 is 15 amino acids long. In the authors' methods: By means of reference gene primer amplification, nucleated cell counts were estimated. Clones were read by immunoSEQ multiplex PCR, and TCRdb kept only the in-frame ones, dropping some. V, J and clone size were drawn from that table, and D and trimming were deduced from the DNA. The table includes hundreds of thousands of clones, under 95% detected once.

This clonotype was sampled from a woman younger than 30 who had recovered from COVID-19. Specimen: peripheral blood. This chain uses TRBV3-1 (or the pseudogene TRBV3-2) with TRBJ2-1, with D unclear. The CDR3 here is CASSQELLNDNEQFF. The CDR3 nucleotides are TGTGCCAGCAGCCAAGAACTCTTAAATGACAATGAGCAGTTCTTC.